This T cell receptor (beta chain) was sequenced during a study of T cells in Graves' hyperthyroidism and ophthalmopathy. About the research overall: Blood from the periphery was taken at initial diagnosis, before any treatment. Whole-study findings and limits: The majority of expanded thyroid clonotypes above 0.001 also appeared in blood.

This clonotype was observed at least ten times. As yet, its antigen is unknown. Graves' hyperthyroidism showing no ophthalmopathy progression within 18 months was considered stable. Amplified TCR beta CDR3 regions derived from RNA transcripts. A set of HTBI primers served as the primers for a first-round RT-PCR of the TCR CDR3. TCRdb re-called the multiplex PCR reads through MiXCR, storing one row per CDR3 protein. The sample records around 690,000 distinct CDR3 sequences, 15% to 20% being singletons. Sequencing used blood. The origin of this receptor is a man aged 50 to 59 with Graves' hyperthyroidism.

This CDR3 reads CASSQIAGMVTDTQYF. The CDR3 nucleotides read TGTGCCAGCAGTCAAATAGCGGGAATGGTCACAGATACGCAGTATTTT. The chain uses TRBV6-1 and TRBJ2-3; TRBD2 aligns across 8 bases. The germline CDR1 and CDR2 sequences are MNHNS and SASEGT. The CDR3 is made up of 16 amino acids. With 5 bases clipped from V and 2 bases from J, the junction kept 9 bases outside the gene matches.